The TCR beta chain described here comes from a study of Graves' ophthalmopathy and Graves' hyperthyroidism. This CDR3 contains 14 residues. CDR1 is ENHRY, CDR2 SYGVKD, per germline. Deletions cut 3 bases from V and 8 bases from J, with 14 bases between. Findings of the study overall: The majority of expanded thyroid clonotypes above 0.001 frequency also occurred in blood.

On this clonotype itself: The antigen remains unidentified.

Under 3 months in duration, the ophthalmopathy in affected donors had moderate-to-severe activity, CAS ≥3 and NOSPECS ≥4. Beta-chain TCR CDR3 regions were amplified from RNA transcripts. The first round was an RT-PCR with HTBI primers, and the second round was a multiplex PCR. Via MiXCR, TCRdb re-called the multiplex PCR reads, giving one row per CDR3 protein. The sample yields more than 550,000 distinct CDR3 sequences, about 40% seen once. V usage is TRBV10-3 and J usage is TRBJ1-5; no clear D gene. The source is an adult man with Graves' ophthalmopathy. Sequenced sample: peripheral blood. CDR3 in amino acids: CAISDLAAGEPQHF. DNA for the CDR3: TGTGCCATCAGTGATTTGGCGGCTGGGGAGCCCCAGCATTTT.